This T cell receptor (beta chain) came from a study of blood T cell repertoires in COVID-19. Whole-study context: Acute and convalescent COVID-19 samples came from the United States, Italy and Spain.

Clones were read by immunoSEQ multiplex PCR, and TCRdb kept only the in-frame ones, dropping some. The sample contains more than 30,000 clones, approximately 91% of which appear only once. This CDR3 contains 12 residues. Germline values: CDR1 MDHEN, CDR2 SYDVKM. The V and J ends lost 9 bases and 4 bases, in that order; junction bases with no gene match: 3. This sequence was found in a woman older than 75 with active or convalescent COVID-19. What was sequenced was peripheral blood. The rearrangement uses TRBV28 and TRBJ1-2; 9 positions agree with TRBD1. The CDR3 DNA reads as TGTGCCAGTAGGACAGGGGCCTATGGCTACACCTTC. Its translation is CASRTGAYGYTF.